This T cell receptor (beta chain) was recovered during a study of shared clonotypes between healthy human individuals. Looking at the study overall: Sampling drew on donors who were a couple of women and a few men aged 18 to 49.

In the case of this clone: As yet, its antigen is unknown.

Notes on the study in general: Rarefaction exposed incomplete sorted-subset sequencing despite large depth.

The V gene's germline CDR1 is SGHKS and CDR2 YYEKEE (reference sequence). V lost 1 base and J lost 0, with 10 bases in between. The CDR3 is 15 residues long. The authors ran the assay at deep level. Method: immunoSEQ multiplex PCR; TCRdb's copy keeps in-frame clones and lacks some. The sample carries around 690,000 clones, roughly 88% recorded once. Sequences were obtained from memory CD8+ T cells from PBMCs. Subset reported: CD45RO+ cells pooled with CCR7-negative TemRA cells. The gene calls are TRBV5-5 and TRBJ1-1, with D unclear. This sequence originates from a man aged 18 to 35 in good health. Some clones in this sample may be carry-over from other donors' samples. The CDR3 loop is CASSLLGFMNTEAFF. CDR3 DNA sequence: TGTGCCAGCAGCTTGTTGGGGTTTATGAACACTGAAGCTTTCTTT.